This TCR beta chain came from a study of blood T cell repertoires in COVID-19 (TCRdb year 2020). With regard to the full study: Samples from collaborators originated in the United States, Italy and Spain and spanned both the acute and convalescent phases of COVID-19. The material from the prospective study consisted of cDNA or gDNA derived from T cells, B-cell-depleted T cells, or PBMCs. Deeply sampled blood TCRbeta repertoires from subjects exposed to, actively infected with, or recovered from COVID-19 were included in the dataset. The repertoires were released in a freely available public database meant as a resource for research on the immune response to SARS-CoV-2. The samples were drawn from the first 160 participants of the ongoing ImmuneRACE study and from roughly 1,300 subjects provided by 6 global collaborators. A de-identified subject ID, COVID-19 status, age in years and sex were almost always included in the sample metadata. Where HLA class I and class II types were available, the types were taken from metadata supplied by the sample provider, not from assay-based typing. The full study reports these points: The amount of clinical and demographic metadata varied by source and participant and was provided uncurated.

Each collaborating institution followed its own protocols to collect whole blood in K2EDTA tubes. For TCRbeta analysis, collaborators shipped samples as frozen whole blood, isolated PBMCs, or DNA extracted from either of those sample types. As to this clone: It has no known antigen specificity. No much larger clonotype is one base removed from it; base qualities were not supplied.

TCRbeta CDR3 regions were amplified from genomic DNA using the immunoSEQ Assay, a bias-controlled multiplex PCR. On the authors' methods: The number of nucleated cells in each sample was estimated from the amplification of reference gene primers within the assay. To quantify the absolute abundance of each unique TCRbeta CDR3 rearrangement, sequence reads were collapsed and filtered. For each sample, productive Simpson clonality was calculated as the square root of Simpson's diversity index across productive rearrangements. TCRdb retrieved this table from immuneACCESS and kept in-frame rearrangements only. Not all clones are present; in checked studies, unresolved V genes account for under half, and no reason is known for the remainder. V and J calls and clone size are copied from that table; D and trimming were computed from the DNA. In all, the sample holds roughly 300,000 clones, and about 85% of those were seen once. About an eighth of the sample is taken by the ten largest.

The clonotype originates from a human donor in a cohort sampled during active COVID-19. Sequencing was done on a sample of peripheral blood.

The CDR3 reads as follows: CASSLGTFYEQYF. The DNA is TGTGCCAGCAGCTTGGGGACATTCTACGAGCAGTACTTC. The sequence is built from TRBV7-9 and TRBJ2-7; the D region possibly corresponds to TRBD1 (6 bases align). The junction carries 9 bases between V and J, which are trimmed by 3 bases and 3 bases respectively. The CDR3 covers 13 residues, taking in both the cysteine and the phenylalanine. Only the CDR3 region is kept as DNA, spanning 39 bases read in frame from base 1. From the germline V gene (reference sequence), CDR1 is SEHNR and CDR2 is FQNEAQ. The CDR3 plus the reference TRBV7-9 and TRBJ2-7 genes for the other parts give the full variable domain: DTGVSQNPRHKITKRGQNVTFRCDPISEHNRLYWYRQTLGQGPEFLTYFQNEAQLEKSRLLSDRFSAERPKGSFSTLEIQRTEQGDSAMYLCASSLGTFYEQYFGPGTRLTVT.